The sequence of this TCR beta chain was determined in a study of control samples from healthy donors and cancer patients. The V end was cut by 3 bases, the J end by 1 base, with 12 bases between. The CDR3 loop spans 16 amino acids. Germline V gives CDR1 LGHDT, CDR2 YNNKEL (reference sequence). Clones were read by immunoSEQ multiplex PCR, and TCRdb kept only the in-frame ones, dropping some. The sample shows about 190,000 clones, about 91% of them seen only once. This rearrangement joins TRBV3-1 (or the pseudogene TRBV3-2) to TRBJ1-4, with a weak D call TRBD1 (5 bases). Sequenced material: blood. The receptor was isolated from a man younger than 40 in good health. The CDR3 here is CASSHRGVGTNEKLFF. CDR3 coding DNA: TGTGCCAGCAGCCACCGGGGCGTAGGAACTAATGAAAAACTGTTTTTT.